Each of the 26 T cell receptor beta chains below was sequenced from the same sample in a study of OX40 agonist ivuxolimab in advanced cancers. Clones were sequenced by immunoSEQ multiplex PCR, and TCRdb holds only the in-frame ones, with some missing. The data contain around 99,000 clones, approximately 89% of them singletons. The source was CD4+ or CD8+ T cells sorted from blood, collected in a trial of the OX40 agonist ivuxolimab. These receptors all come from an adult with an advanced solid tumor such as melanoma, head and neck, liver or kidney cancer.

J is TRBJ2-2 and V is TRBV5-4, with 14 bases matching TRBD2. V was pared by 4 bases and J by 1 base, with 6 bases of the junction left unmatched. Germline values: CDR1 SGHNT, CDR2 YYREEE (reference sequence). There are 18 residues in the CDR3. The CDR3 coding sequence is TGTGCCAGCAGCACCGGACTAGCGGGAGGCCGGAACACCGGGGAGCTGTTTTTT. Amino acid sequence: CASSTGLAGGRNTGELFF.

The J gene is TRBJ1-4, the V gene TRBV27; unclear D gene. The germline V gene encodes CDR1 MNHEY and CDR2 SMNVEV (reference sequence). The CDR3 consists of 14 residues. Between the trimmed V and J ends, which lost 3 bases and 7 bases, there was a span of 12 bases. The CDR3 bases are TGTGCCAGCAGTTTTCTAGGTAACGGTGAAAAACTGTTTTTT. Protein product: CASSFLGNGEKLFF.

V gene TRBV28 combines with J gene TRBJ1-1; weak D call: TRBD1 (6 bases). CDR1 is MDHEN and CDR2 is SYDVKM in the germline V gene. This CDR3 comprises 13 residues. With 4 bases removed from V and 6 bases from J, the gap between germline ends came to 12 bases. The CDR3 DNA reads TGTGCCAGCAGTTCAACAGGGTCGGCTGAAGCTTTCTTT. It specifies CASSSTGSAEAFF.

The gene calls are TRBV6-5 and TRBJ1-1; D possibly corresponds to TRBD1 (5 bases). V lost 6 bases and J 1 base, leaving 12 bases between the germline ends. The length of the CDR3 is 14 residues. Germline lookup yields CDR1 MNHEY and CDR2 SVGAGI. In nucleotides, the CDR3 is TGTGCCAGCAGGCGGGACTTTGAGAACACTGAAGCTTTCTTT. As protein: CASRRDFENTEAFF.

V usage is TRBV28 and J usage is TRBJ2-2; D is perhaps TRBD1 (5 bases). V was shortened by 3 bases and J by 3 bases, with 11 bases between the two germline ends. Germline V gene lookup returns CDR1 MDHEN and CDR2 SYDVKM. The CDR3 loop spans 15 amino acids. CDR3 DNA: TGTGCCAGCAGTTTCGTCAGGGCGCACACCGGGGAGCTGTTTTTT. It yields the protein CASSFVRAHTGELFF.

The V call is TRBV9, the J call TRBJ1-1; D is possibly TRBD1 (5 bases). CDR1 is SGDLS and CDR2 is YYNGEE in the germline V gene. The CDR3 has 13 residues. V lost 1 base to trimming and J lost 6 bases, with 10 bases between them. The CDR3 sequence: CASSVMGGAEAFF. DNA of the CDR3: TGTGCCAGCAGCGTAATGGGGGGTGCTGAAGCTTTCTTT.

The chain recombines TRBV2 with TRBJ1-1; 9 nucleotides align to TRBD1. The germline V gene has CDR1 SNHLY and CDR2 FYNNEI. The CDR3 consists of 14 residues. V was pared by 6 bases and J by 1 base, with 3 bases of the junction left unmatched. The DNA of the CDR3 is TGTGCCAGCAGCTCGACAGGGGGGAACACTGAAGCTTTCTTT. Its protein is CASSSTGGNTEAFF.

The chain combines TRBV5-6 with TRBJ2-1, with D perhaps TRBD2 (5 bases). The germline V and J ends were trimmed by 2 bases and 3 bases, with 6 bases remaining between them. The CDR3 has 13 amino acids. CDR1 SGHDT and CDR2 YYEEEE come from the germline V gene. The CDR3 DNA sequence: TGTGCCAGCAGCTTAGGACTCTACAATGAGCAGTTCTTC. Its translation is CASSLGLYNEQFF.

The chain links TRBV2 to TRBJ1-5; no reliable D call. The CDR3 runs to 13 residues. Germline lookup yields CDR1 SNHLY and CDR2 FYNNEI. Trimming shortened V by 8 bases and J by 3 bases, and 11 bases separated the two germline ends. This CDR3 reads CASAQVPNQPQHF. DNA of the CDR3: TGTGCCAGCGCCCAGGTCCCCAATCAGCCCCAGCATTTT.

The chain recombines TRBV10-1 with TRBJ1-1, with D unresolved. Germline assignment: CDR1 WNHNN and CDR2 SYGVQD (reference sequence). The CDR3 sequence is 14 residues long. Between the trimmed V and J ends, which lost 2 bases and 4 bases, there was a span of 11 bases. The CDR3 nucleotides read TGCGCCAGCAGTGAGGAGGGTGCGAGCACTGAAGCTTTCTTT. The encoded protein is CASSEEGASTEAFF.

This chain uses TRBV5-1 with TRBJ2-7, with TRBD2 matching 7 bases. After removal of 3 bases from V and 1 base from J, the junction contained 7 bases not matched to a gene. Germline values: CDR1 SGHRS, CDR2 YFSETQ. The CDR3 covers 15 residues. CDR3 nucleotide sequence: TGCGCCAGCAGCTCCTCCGGGACTATGTCCTACGAGCAGTACTTC. Translation gives CASSSSGTMSYEQYF.

In its sample, this clone was seen once. The chain has TRBV29-1 and TRBJ2-2, with D perhaps TRBD2 (6 bases). CDR1 and CDR2 from the germline V gene are SQVTM and ANQGSEA. Trimming took off 6 bases at V and 0 bases at J, with 14 bases between the two ends. The CDR3 runs 15 residues. The CDR3 coding sequence is TGCAGCGTATCCCGGGAGTTTACGAACACCGGGGAGCTGTTTTTT. As protein: CSVSREFTNTGELFF.

This rearrangement joins TRBV10-3 to TRBJ2-2; D gene unclear. V was shortened by 8 bases and J by 6 bases, with 7 bases between the two germline ends. Germline assignment: CDR1 ENHRY and CDR2 SYGVKD. The CDR3 spans 11 residues. DNA of the CDR3: TGTGCCATCCGCTCGGCCGGGGAGCTGTTTTTT. Residues: CAIRSAGELFF.

This clone was counted once. This chain links TRBV10-3 with TRBJ1-5; 11 bases are shared with TRBD1. This CDR3 is built from 16 residues. With 5 bases clipped from V and 11 bases from J, the junction kept 14 bases outside the gene matches. CDR1 is ENHRY and CDR2 is SYGVKD in the germline V gene. CDR3 sequence: CAISRTGGEFRWSQHF. CDR3 nucleotide sequence: TGTGCCATCAGTAGGACAGGGGGCGAGTTCAGGTGGTCCCAGCATTTT.

This clone was recorded once. This sequence joins TRBV19 and TRBJ1-2; D is perhaps TRBD1 (6 bases). There are 14 residues in the CDR3. Germline CDR1 LNHDA, CDR2 SQIVND (reference sequence). V was trimmed by 6 bases and J by 2 bases, leaving 13 bases between them. CDR3 nucleotide sequence: TGTGCCAGTAGCGTCCTCCAGGGGAACTATGGCTACACCTTC. Its protein product is CASSVLQGNYGYTF.

The chain recombines TRBV5-4 with TRBJ2-5; 12 bases are a match to TRBD2. The J segment lost 4 bases and the V segment lost 0 bases, leaving 1 base of the junction unmatched. From germline, CDR1 is SGHNT and CDR2 YYREEE (reference sequence). The CDR3 runs 15 residues. The CDR3 DNA sequence: TGTGCCAGCAGCTTGGGACTAGCGGGAGCAGAGACCCAGTACTTC. Protein product: CASSLGLAGAETQYF.

The rearrangement links TRBV18 to TRBJ1-2, with 7 bases identical to TRBD1. In germline, CDR1 is KGHSH, CDR2 LQKENI. The CDR3 consists of 16 residues. V trimming: 3 bases; J trimming: 3 bases; junction bases outside the gene matches: 10. The CDR3 loop is CASSPSTGSGDYGYTF. DNA for the CDR3: TGTGCCAGCTCACCGTCGACAGGGAGCGGGGACTATGGCTACACCTTC.

CDR3 nucleotides: TGTGCCAGCAGCCAACAGGGGACGCCCTATCAGCCCCAGCATTTT. Residues: CASSQQGTPYQPQHF. V and J are TRBV9 and TRBJ1-5; 7 positions match TRBD1. V dropped 4 bases and J dropped 5; count of bases not matched to a gene: 9. CDR1 and CDR2 (germline): SGDLS, YYNGEE. CDR3 size: 15 residues.

About this clone itself: Other DNA sequences within the sample encode an identical CDR3. The gene calls are TRBV28 and TRBJ1-2, with 7 bases matching TRBD1. Germline assignment: CDR1 MDHEN and CDR2 SYDVKM. The V segment lost 1 base and the J segment 8 bases; nucleotides outside the gene matches: 1. CDR3 length equals 12 residues. In nucleotides, the CDR3 is TGTGCCAGCAGTTTATCAGGGGGAGGCTACACCTTC. This gives the protein CASSLSGGGYTF.

The chain recombines TRBV15 with TRBJ2-5; D is tentatively TRBD1 or TRBD2 (5 bases each). Germline CDR1 and CDR2: LNHNV and YYDKDF (reference sequence). V was clipped by 3 bases and J by 7 bases, with 18 bases between them. The CDR3 consists of 15 residues. The CDR3 loop is CATSRSAQDEGTQYF. The CDR3 DNA reads TGTGCCACCAGCAGGAGCGCACAGGACGAGGGGACCCAGTACTTC.

The V and J genes are TRBV10-3 and TRBJ2-6; D not resolved. CDR1 and CDR2 (germline): ENHRY, SYGVKD. The CDR3 length is 14 residues. V shed 2 bases and J shed 2 bases, with 4 bases lying between them. CDR3 sequence: CAISEDPGANVLTF. Here the CDR3 DNA reads TGTGCCATCAGTGAGGATCCTGGGGCCAACGTCCTGACTTTC.

V usage is TRBV7-6 and J usage is TRBJ1-2; 7 bases map to TRBD1. The CDR3 totals 16 residues. The J segment lost 4 bases and the V segment lost 5 bases, leaving 13 bases of the junction unmatched. The germline CDR1 and CDR2 sequences are SGHVS and FNYEAQ. For the CDR3, the DNA is TGTGCCAGCAGCCCCGGCAGGGGGACTTTGAGCTATGGCTACACCTTC. Translation gives CASSPGRGTLSYGYTF.

This CDR3 reads CASSLGYGNTIYF. The CDR3, as DNA: TGTGCCAGCAGCTTGGGGTATGGAAACACCATATATTTT. This chain uses TRBV11-3 with TRBJ1-3; no definite D call. Trimming took off 3 bases at V and 3 bases at J, with 6 bases between the two ends. This CDR3 region has 13 residues. Germline V gene data show CDR1 as SGHNT and CDR2 as YENEEA.

This clone was observed a handful of times. CDR3 sequence reads: CSASPEGEQFF. Written as DNA, the CDR3 is TGCAGTGCTAGCCCGGAGGGTGAGCAGTTCTTC. J is TRBJ2-1 and V is TRBV20-1; D possibly corresponds to TRBD2 (6 bases). Germline CDR1 is DFQATT and CDR2 is SNEGSKA (reference sequence). V lost 3 bases and J 9 bases, leaving 9 bases between the germline ends. The CDR3 consists of 11 residues.

The V call is TRBV5-8, the J call TRBJ1-2; D uncertain. Germline V gene lookup returns CDR1 SGHTS and CDR2 YDEGEE. V lost 0 bases to trimming and J lost 4 bases, with 7 bases between them. The CDR3 length is 13 residues. The CDR3 bases are TGTGCCAGCAGCTTGGAACAGTCCTATGGCTACACCTTC. It specifies CASSLEQSYGYTF.

This chain connects TRBV7-2 to TRBJ1-2; D perhaps matches TRBD1 (6 bases). Deletions cut 5 bases from V and 4 bases from J, with 11 bases between. This CDR3 comprises 13 residues. Germline CDR1 and CDR2: SGHTA and FQGNSA. CDR3: CASSPGQGYGYTF. The CDR3 DNA reads TGTGCCAGCAGCCCGGGACAAGGCTATGGCTACACCTTC.